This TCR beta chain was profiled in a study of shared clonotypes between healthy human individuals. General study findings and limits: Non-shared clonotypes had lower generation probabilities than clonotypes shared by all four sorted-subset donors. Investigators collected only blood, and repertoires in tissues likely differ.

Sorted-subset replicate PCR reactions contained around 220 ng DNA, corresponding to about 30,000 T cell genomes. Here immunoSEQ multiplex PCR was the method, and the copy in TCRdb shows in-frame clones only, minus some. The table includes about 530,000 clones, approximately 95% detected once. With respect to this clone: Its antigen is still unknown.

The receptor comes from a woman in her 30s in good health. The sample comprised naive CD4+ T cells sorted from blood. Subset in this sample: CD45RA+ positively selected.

The CDR3 DNA sequence: TGTGCCAGCAGCCAGACAGTGGGAAACGCTGAAGCTTTCTTT. Protein sequence: CASSQTVGNAEAFF. The chain combines TRBV5-8 with TRBJ1-1, with D maybe TRBD1 (5 bases). This CDR3 has 14 residues. In germline, CDR1 is SGHTS, CDR2 YDEGEE. The V end lost 4 bases, the J end lost 6 bases, and 16 bases lay between the germline ends.